This T cell receptor beta chain was identified during a study of blood T cell repertoires in COVID-19 (dated by TCRdb to 2020 to 2022). About the full investigation: Samples covering the acute and convalescent phases of COVID-19 were provided by collaborators in the United States, Italy and Spain. Deeply sampled blood TCRbeta repertoires from subjects exposed to, actively infected with, or recovered from COVID-19 were included in the dataset. The prospective study material was composed of cDNA or gDNA derived from T cells, B-cell-depleted T cells, or PBMCs. Sample metadata almost always included a de-identified subject ID, COVID-19 status, age in years and sex. The samples were drawn from the first 160 participants of the ongoing ImmuneRACE study and from 1,254 subjects provided by 6 global collaborators. Where available, HLA class I and class II types were taken from metadata supplied by the sample provider and were not determined by assay-based typing. The repertoires were made available in a free public database intended to serve as a resource for research on the immune response to SARS-CoV-2. What the study reported, not specific to this receptor: Clinical and demographic metadata were provided uncurated, with the amount varying by source and participant.

TCRbeta CDR3 regions were amplified from genomic DNA by means of the immunoSEQ Assay, a bias-controlled multiplex PCR. Under the source paper's analysis protocol: Within the assay, amplification of reference gene primers was used to estimate how many nucleated cells each sample contained. To quantify the absolute abundance of each unique TCRbeta CDR3 rearrangement, sequence reads were collapsed and filtered. For each sample, productive Simpson clonality was calculated as the square root of Simpson's diversity index across productive rearrangements. What TCRdb holds here is the immuneACCESS table cut down to in-frame rearrangements. Part of the clones is not present; checked against another copy, under half of the missing clones reflect an unresolved V gene, and the others are unexplained. The V and J calls and clone size are taken from that table; D and trimming were inferred from the DNA. The sample table shows approximately 150,000 clones, and 84% are seen once. Roughly 7.2% of the sample lies in the top ten.

Collaborating institutions collected whole blood in K2EDTA tubes following their own protocols. For TCRbeta analysis, collaborators shipped samples as frozen whole blood, isolated PBMCs, or DNA extracted from either of those sample types. In regard to this clone: Its target antigen remains unknown. Base qualities are missing; no much larger clone stands one base away.

The germline V gene gives CDR1 as SGDLS and CDR2 as YYNGEE. The CDR3 sequence holds 15 residues, the cysteine and phenylalanine included. Only the CDR3 portion is preserved as DNA: 45 bases, with reading frame beginning at the first base. Between the V and J ends, shortened by 3 bases and 4 bases respectively, the junction contains 16 bases. The V and J segments used are TRBV9 and TRBJ2-5; no D segment can be confidently identified. The sample was peripheral blood. The receptor comes from a woman aged 50 to 65 in a cohort sampled during active or convalescent COVID-19. CDR3 protein: CASSAFVGGGETQYF. At the DNA level, the sequence is TGTGCCAGCAGCGCCTTTGTGGGTGGCGGAGAGACCCAGTACTTC. With the portions outside the CDR3 filled from the reference TRBV9 and TRBJ2-5 genes, the complete variable region becomes DSGVTQTPKHLITATGQRVTLRCSPRSGDLSVYWYQQSLDQGLQFLIQYYNGEERAKGNILERFSAQQFPDLHSELNLSSLELGDSALYFCASSAFVGGGETQYFGPGTRLLVL.